This TCR beta chain was captured by sequencing in a study of blood T cells in healthy people across ages. CDR3 length: 13 amino acids. The germline CDR1 and CDR2 sequences are SNHLY and FYNNEI. There are a few counts of this clonotype. Through a sample-barcoded 5' primer and a J-beta primer mix, a second PCR was run for roughly 6 to 11 cycles. TCRdb reprocessed the 5' RACE reads via MiXCR and lists one record per CDR3 protein. Of 750,000 to 850,000 distinct CDR3 sequences in the sample, just under 25% are singletons; the top ten hold roughly 3.5%. A further study also used this sample, focusing on T cells of mothers and their children.

Material: blood. The chain recombines TRBV2 with TRBJ2-5; 8 bases line up with TRBD1. The J call may be wrong; the DNA end is better matched by TRBJ2-1. The clonotype comes from a boy younger than 18 in good health. The CDR3 is CASSRDRNNEQFF. In nucleotides, the CDR3 is TGTGCCAGCAGCCGGGACAGGAACAATGAGCAGTTCTTC.